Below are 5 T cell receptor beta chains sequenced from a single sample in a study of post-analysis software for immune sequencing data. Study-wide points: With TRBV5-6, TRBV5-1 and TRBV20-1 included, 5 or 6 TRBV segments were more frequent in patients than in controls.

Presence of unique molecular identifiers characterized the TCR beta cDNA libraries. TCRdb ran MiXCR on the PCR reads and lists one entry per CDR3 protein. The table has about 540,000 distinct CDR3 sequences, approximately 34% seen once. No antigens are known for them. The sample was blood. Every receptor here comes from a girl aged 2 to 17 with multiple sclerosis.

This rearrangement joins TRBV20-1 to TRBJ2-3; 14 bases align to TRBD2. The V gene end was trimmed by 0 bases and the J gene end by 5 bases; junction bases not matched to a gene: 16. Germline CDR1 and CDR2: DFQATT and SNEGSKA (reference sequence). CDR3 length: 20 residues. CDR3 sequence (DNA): TGCAGTGCTAGAGATTCCTCGACTAGCGGGGGGGCCGGAGTGGGAGATACGCAGTATTTT. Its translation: CSARDSSTSGGAGVGDTQYF.

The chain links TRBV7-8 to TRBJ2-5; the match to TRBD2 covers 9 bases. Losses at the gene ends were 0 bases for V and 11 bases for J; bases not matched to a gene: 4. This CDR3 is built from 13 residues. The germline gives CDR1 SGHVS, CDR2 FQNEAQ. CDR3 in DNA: TGTGCCAGCAGCTTAGCGGGCGGGGGGGAGCAGTACTTC. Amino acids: CASSLAGGGEQYF.

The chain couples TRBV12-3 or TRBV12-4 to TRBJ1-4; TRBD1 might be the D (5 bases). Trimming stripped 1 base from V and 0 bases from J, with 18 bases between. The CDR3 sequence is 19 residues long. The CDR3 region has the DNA TGTGCCAGCAGTTTAGTGCCCCAGGGCTATGCTTCAACTAATGAAAAACTGTTTTTT. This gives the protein CASSLVPQGYASTNEKLFF.

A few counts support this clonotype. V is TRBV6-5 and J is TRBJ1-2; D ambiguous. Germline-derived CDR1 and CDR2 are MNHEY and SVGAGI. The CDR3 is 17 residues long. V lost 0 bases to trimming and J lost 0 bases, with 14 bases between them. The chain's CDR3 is CASSYSPAGYTNYGYTF. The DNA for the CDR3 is TGTGCCAGCAGTTACTCACCCGCCGGGTACACTAACTATGGCTACACCTTC.

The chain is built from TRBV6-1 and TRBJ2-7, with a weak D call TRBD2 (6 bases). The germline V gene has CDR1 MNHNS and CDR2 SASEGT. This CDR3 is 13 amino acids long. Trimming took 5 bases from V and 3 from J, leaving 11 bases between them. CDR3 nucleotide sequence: TGTGCCAGCAGTACGCCGGGACTCTACGAGCAGTACTTC. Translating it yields CASSTPGLYEQYF.